This T cell receptor (beta chain) was sequenced for a study of cytomegalovirus exposure and HLA in healthy donors. Findings of the study overall: Among immune exposure information, only CMV serostatus was available. For cytomegalovirus status, the classifier reportedly gave diagnoses with high specificity and sensitivity.

Amplification used 60 Vbeta primers and 13 Jbeta primers. Generated by immunoSEQ multiplex PCR, the TCRdb table keeps only in-frame clones and is missing some. This sample's clone table lists 150,000 to 200,000 clones. In the case of this clone: The antigen remains unidentified.

Though probably carrying unrecorded immune exposures, donors were nominally healthy at sampling. The CDR3 has 15 amino acids. Germline CDR1 is SGDLS and CDR2 is YYNGEE. V shed 0 bases, J shed 5 bases, and the junction held 4 bases outside the gene matches. Sequencing used PBMCs. V and J are TRBV9 and TRBJ1-2; 10 nucleotides agree with TRBD1. The sequence was collected from a young man in good health and CMV-seronegative. The CDR3 loop reads CASSVGQGAGYGYTF. The CDR3 DNA reads as TGTGCCAGCAGCGTAGGACAGGGGGCGGGATATGGCTACACCTTC.